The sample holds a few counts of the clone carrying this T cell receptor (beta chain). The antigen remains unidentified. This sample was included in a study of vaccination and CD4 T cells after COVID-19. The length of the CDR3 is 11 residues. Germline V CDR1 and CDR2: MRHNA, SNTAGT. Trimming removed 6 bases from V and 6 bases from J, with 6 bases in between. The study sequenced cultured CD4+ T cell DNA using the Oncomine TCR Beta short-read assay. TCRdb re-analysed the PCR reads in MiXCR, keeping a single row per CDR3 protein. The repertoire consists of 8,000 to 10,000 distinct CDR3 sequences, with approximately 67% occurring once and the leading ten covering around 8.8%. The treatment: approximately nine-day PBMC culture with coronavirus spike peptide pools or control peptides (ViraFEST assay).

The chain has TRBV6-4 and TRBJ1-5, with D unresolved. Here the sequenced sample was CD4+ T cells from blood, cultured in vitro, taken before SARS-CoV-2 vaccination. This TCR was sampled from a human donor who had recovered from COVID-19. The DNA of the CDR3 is TGTGCCAGCAGGCGGGGTCAGCCCCAGCATTTT. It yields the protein CASRRGQPQHF.